One sample yielded the 23 T cell receptor beta chains listed below, sequenced in a study of shared clonotypes between healthy human individuals. Clones were sequenced by immunoSEQ multiplex PCR, and TCRdb holds only the in-frame ones, with some missing. The sample carries 2 million to 2.5 million clones, 80% to 95% recorded once. The sequencing sample was made of naive CD4+ T cells from PBMCs. Subset in this sample: CD45RA+ positively selected. The receptors derive from a man aged 18 to 29 in good health. Some clones in this sample may be carry-over from other donors' samples.

The chain is built from TRBV5-1 and TRBJ2-5, with 7 nucleotides matching TRBD2. The germline V gene encodes CDR1 SGHRS and CDR2 YFSETQ. Trimming cost V 3 bases and J 1 base; bases outside gene matches: 9. The CDR3 spans 16 residues. CDR3 DNA sequence: TGCGCCAGCAGCTCGAGGCCGGCTAGCGGCCAAGAGACCCAGTACTTC. Amino acids: CASSSRPASGQETQYF.

The chain joins TRBV5-1 to TRBJ2-5; the D gene is possibly TRBD1 (6 bases). Trimming removed 0 bases from V and 5 bases from J, with 17 bases in between. This CDR3 has 16 residues. Germline V gene sequence: CDR1 SGHRS, CDR2 YFSETQ. CDR3 sequence: CASSLGPAGEVETQYF. Written as DNA, the CDR3 is TGCGCCAGCAGCTTGGGTCCTGCAGGGGAAGTGGAGACCCAGTACTTC.

V and J are TRBV28 and TRBJ2-7; 10 positions match TRBD1. This CDR3 region has 14 residues. Trimming at V came to 8 bases and at J to 4 bases, leaving 8 bases not matched to a gene. Germline values: CDR1 MDHEN, CDR2 SYDVKM. For the CDR3, the DNA is TGTGCCAGCGGGTCGACAGGGGGCCGTTACGAGCAGTACTTC. Amino acids: CASGSTGGRYEQYF.

On this clone itself: The same CDR3 can be traced to other DNA sequences in this sample. The CDR3 region is CASSLTGTGNTGELFF. Here the CDR3 DNA reads TGTGCCAGCAGCTTAACGGGGACCGGGAACACCGGGGAGCTGTTTTTT. The rearrangement uses TRBV7-3 and TRBJ2-2; D possibly uses TRBD1 or TRBD2 (5 bases each). Germline V lookup: CDR1 SGHTA, CDR2 FQGTGA. Trimming took 0 bases from V and 1 from J, leaving 9 bases between them. CDR3 length: 16 residues. Looking up the rest from reference TRBV7-3 and TRBJ2-2 gives the full variable domain: GAGVSQTPSNKVTEKGKYVELRCDPISGHTALYWYRQSLGQGPEFLIYFQGTGAADDSGLPNDRFFAVRPEGSVSTLKIQRTERGDSAVYLCASSLTGTGNTGELFFGEGSRLTVL.

The chain employs TRBV5-1 and TRBJ1-3; 9 bases match TRBD1. This CDR3 has 16 amino acids. The germline V gene has CDR1 SGHRS and CDR2 YFSETQ. Losses at the gene ends were 2 bases for V and 8 bases for J; bases not matched to a gene: 11. The CDR3 region is CASSFGTGSSSDTIYF. CDR3 nucleotides: TGCGCCAGCAGCTTTGGGACAGGGAGTTCGTCGGACACCATATATTTT. Combining the CDR3 with reference TRBV5-1 and TRBJ1-3 gives the whole variable domain KAGVTQTPRYLIKTRGQQVTLSCSPISGHRSVSWYQQTPGQGLQFLFEYFSETQRNKGNFPGRFSGRQFSNSRSEMNVSTLELGDSALYLCASSFGTGSSSDTIYFGEGSWLTVV.

V and J are TRBV9 and TRBJ2-3, with 8 positions matching TRBD2. The junction had 1 base not matched to a gene; V was cut back by 6 bases and J by 4 bases. Germline loops: CDR1 SGDLS, CDR2 YYNGEE. CDR3 length equals 12 residues. Here the CDR3 reads CASKRESDTQYF. CDR3 sequence (DNA): TGTGCCAGCAAGCGGGAGTCAGATACGCAGTATTTT.

This clone was observed once. V usage is TRBV29-1 and J usage is TRBJ1-4; D not resolved. Trimming shortened V by 7 bases and J by 7 bases, and 7 bases separated the two germline ends. Germline V gene lookup returns CDR1 SQVTM and CDR2 ANQGSEA. The CDR3 is 10 residues long. The CDR3 sequence is CSARSEKLFF. As DNA, the CDR3 is TGCAGCGCCCGTTCTGAAAAACTGTTTTTT.

The chain recombines TRBV5-1 with TRBJ2-3; TRBD2 is a possible D gene (6 bases). Per the germline V gene, CDR1 is SGHRS and CDR2 is YFSETQ. The CDR3 is 16 residues long. V gave up 0 bases and J gave up 11 bases, with 22 bases separating them. The CDR3, as DNA: TGCGCCAGCAGCTTGGCCGGGGTGGGAGCGGGTCCCCTGCAGTATTTT. Its translation is CASSLAGVGAGPLQYF. The full variable domain, its missing parts supplied by reference TRBV5-1 and TRBJ2-3, is KAGVTQTPRYLIKTRGQQVTLSCSPISGHRSVSWYQQTPGQGLQFLFEYFSETQRNKGNFPGRFSGRQFSNSRSEMNVSTLELGDSALYLCASSLAGVGAGPLQYFGPGTRLTVL.

In this sample, this clone turned up once. This chain joins TRBV19 and TRBJ2-2, with D perhaps matching TRBD1 or TRBD2 (5 bases each). Germline CDR1 LNHDA, CDR2 SQIVND (reference sequence). With 0 bases removed from V and 4 bases from J, the gap between germline ends came to 12 bases. The CDR3 extends over 16 amino acids. The CDR3 DNA reads TGTGCCAGTAGTATAGAGCCAGGGAGAGGCACCGGGGAGCTGTTTTTT. Protein sequence: CASSIEPGRGTGELFF.

This clone showed up just once. This chain uses TRBV9 with TRBJ1-2, with a possible D match to TRBD1 (5 bases). This CDR3 has 14 residues. Trimming cost V 0 bases and J 10 bases, with 16 bases left between them. Germline V gene lookup returns CDR1 SGDLS and CDR2 YYNGEE. CDR3 residues: CASSVDPDSSIYTF. The CDR3 DNA reads as TGTGCCAGCAGCGTAGATCCCGACAGTTCCATCTACACCTTC.

The chain couples TRBV28 to TRBJ2-4, with D hard to call. V lost 8 bases and J lost 0, with 29 bases in between. CDR1 and CDR2 (germline): MDHEN, SYDVKM. The CDR3 loop spans 20 amino acids. In DNA form, the CDR3 reads TGTGCCAGCTTAGGGCGGCTCGGGTCCGGGTTAATTCTAGCCAAAAACATTCAGTACTTC. It encodes CASLGRLGSGLILAKNIQYF.

This clone was recorded once. The rearrangement joins TRBV15 to TRBJ2-6; D is undetermined. The ends were cut back, 2 bases at V and 0 bases at J, with 5 bases in the middle. Germline assignment: CDR1 LNHNV and CDR2 YYDKDF (reference sequence). The CDR3 totals 15 residues. CDR3 protein: CATSRPSSGANVLTF. The CDR3, as DNA: TGTGCCACCAGCAGACCGTCCTCTGGGGCCAACGTCCTGACTTTC.

The chain combines TRBV5-1 with TRBJ2-7; no clear D. V lost 1 base and J lost 1, with 9 bases in between. This CDR3 is 14 amino acids long. Per the germline V gene, CDR1 is SGHRS and CDR2 is YFSETQ. CDR3 bases: TGCGCCAGCAGCTTGCTAGGGATGTCCTACGAGCAGTACTTC. The encoded protein is CASSLLGMSYEQYF. Using reference TRBV5-1 and TRBJ2-7 for the parts outside the CDR3, the full variable domain is KAGVTQTPRYLIKTRGQQVTLSCSPISGHRSVSWYQQTPGQGLQFLFEYFSETQRNKGNFPGRFSGRQFSNSRSEMNVSTLELGDSALYLCASSLLGMSYEQYFGPGTRLTVT.

The table lists this clone with a count of one. This chain links TRBV7-9 with TRBJ2-5; D perhaps matches TRBD2 (6 bases). Germline V gene lookup returns CDR1 SEHNR and CDR2 FQNEAQ (reference sequence). V was cut by 5 bases and J by 11 bases, with 12 bases left in between. CDR3 length equals 11 residues. The CDR3 DNA is TGTGCCAGCAGCCTCTGGGGGGAGCAGTACTTC. As protein: CASSLWGEQYF.

V gene TRBV7-3 combines with J gene TRBJ2-2; TRBD1 might be the D (6 bases). CDR1 is SGHTA and CDR2 is FQGTGA in the germline V gene. Trimming shortened V by 5 bases and J by 6 bases, and 19 bases separated the two germline ends. The CDR3 has 16 residues. DNA of the CDR3: TGTGCCAGCAGCCTCCGCCTAGGGGGAAGGGCCGGGGAGCTGTTTTTT. It is translated as CASSLRLGGRAGELFF.

Comment on this clone: Other nucleotide sequences in the sample specify the same CDR3. The rearrangement links TRBV7-3 to TRBJ2-3; 8 bases align to TRBD2. The CDR3 contains 15 residues. V gave up 3 bases and J gave up 5 bases; unmatched junction bases: 7. Germline values: CDR1 SGHTA, CDR2 FQGTGA. CDR3 coding DNA: TGTGCCAGCAGCTTGGCGGGAGGCATTGGAGATACGCAGTATTTT. Amino acid sequence: CASSLAGGIGDTQYF.

The V and J genes are TRBV19 and TRBJ2-1; 7 nucleotides agree with TRBD2. The CDR3 has 14 amino acids. CDR1 is LNHDA, CDR2 SQIVND, per germline (reference sequence). The ends lost 3 bases at V and 5 bases at J; junction bases unmatched: 4. CDR3 region: CASSIGLGDNEQFF. In DNA, the CDR3 is TGTGCCAGTAGTATTGGACTAGGGGACAATGAGCAGTTCTTC.

This clone was counted once. This rearrangement joins TRBV2 to TRBJ1-3; 7 bases map to TRBD1. The CDR3 extends over 14 amino acids. V shed 4 bases, J shed 4 bases, and the junction held 4 bases outside the gene matches. Germline CDR1 reads SNHLY; CDR2 reads FYNNEI. CDR3 DNA: TGTGCCAGCAGTGTTACAGGGGACGGAAACACCATATATTTT. This gives the protein CASSVTGDGNTIYF.

The chain joins TRBV4-2 to TRBJ2-6; the match to TRBD1 covers 9 bases. J gave up 1 base and V 10 bases, and 14 bases lay outside the gene matches. Germline-derived CDR1 and CDR2 are LGHNA and YNFKEQ. This CDR3 has 18 residues. CDR3 coding DNA: TGTGCCATAAGTCGGGAGAGGACAGGGGTATCTGGGGCCAACGTCCTGACTTTC. Its translation: CAISRERTGVSGANVLTF.

The V gene is TRBV19, the J gene TRBJ2-1, with D uncertain. Germline CDR1 reads LNHDA; CDR2 reads SQIVND (reference sequence). V lost 5 bases and J 3 bases, leaving 8 bases between the germline ends. CDR3 length: 13 residues. CDR3 protein: CASSFSGYNEQFF. The CDR3 nucleotides read TGTGCCAGTAGTTTCAGTGGCTACAATGAGCAGTTCTTC.

The chain employs TRBV2 and TRBJ2-7; weak D call: TRBD2 (5 bases). V shed 7 bases and J shed 3 bases, with 10 bases lying between them. Germline CDR1 and CDR2: SNHLY and FYNNEI. This CDR3 region has 12 residues. In DNA, the CDR3 is TGTGCCAGCACCGAGGGTTACTACGAGCAGTACTTC. This gives the protein CASTEGYYEQYF.

This clone came up once. The chain has TRBV6-6 and TRBJ2-7; 7 bases agree with TRBD2. Germline V CDR1 and CDR2: MNHNY, SVGAGI (reference sequence). V lost 6 bases, J lost 6 bases, and 17 bases stayed unmatched. The CDR3 sequence is 16 residues long. The CDR3 sequence: CASRGRRGGSGVEQYF. DNA of the CDR3: TGTGCCAGCAGGGGGCGGAGGGGCGGGAGTGGGGTCGAGCAGTACTTC.

V is TRBV5-4 and J is TRBJ1-5, with D possibly TRBD1 on 5 matching bases. Per germline, CDR1 SGHNT and CDR2 YYREEE (reference sequence). V was trimmed by 5 bases and J by 3 bases, leaving 15 bases between them. CDR3 length: 15 amino acids. CDR3 DNA sequence: TGTGCCAGCAGGACCCTGGGACTTCACAATCAGCCCCAGCATTTT. This encodes CASRTLGLHNQPQHF. The variable domain in full, completed from reference TRBV5-4 and TRBJ1-5, reads ETGVTQSPTHLIKTRGQQVTLRCSSQSGHNTVSWYQQALGQGPQFIFQYYREEENGRGNFPPRFSGLQFPNYSSELNVNALELDDSALYLCASRTLGLHNQPQHFGDGTRLSIL.